Listed below are T cell receptor beta chains from one sample, sequenced in a study of T-cell reconstitution after alpha-beta-depleted transplantation in children. TCRdb analysed the PCR reads with MiXCR anew, one entry per CDR3 protein. The sample includes 45,000 to 60,000 distinct CDR3 sequences, 50% to 55% seen only once; the top ten take 35% to 40%. Sequenced material: peripheral blood, taken before TCRalphabeta/CD19-depleted stem cell transplant. These receptors all come from a boy under three years old with SCID, due to receive a stem cell transplant. CDR3s include the opening cysteine and the closing phenylalanine or tryptophan. The D gene is left open where the match is weak. Not all rows give a size; the values are once, few, many and, for expanded clones, a class.

abundance: .
d_gene: TRBD2
j_gene: TRBJ2-3
v_gene: TRBV24-1
CDR3aa: CATSDRGTSGGNSDTQYF
CDR3nt: TGTGCCACCAGTGACCGAGGGACTAGCGGGGGCAACTCAGATACGCAGTATTTT

abundance: .
d_gene: .
j_gene: TRBJ2-3
v_gene: TRBV4-1
CDR3aa: CASSQGRVSTDTQYF
CDR3nt: TGCGCCAGCAGCCAAGGGCGGGTGTCCACAGATACGCAGTATTTT

abundance: many
d_gene: .
j_gene: TRBJ2-5
v_gene: TRBV20-1
CDR3aa: CSARIDLGDLYQETQYF
CDR3nt: TGCAGTGCTAGAATCGACTTAGGTGATCTGTACCAAGAGACCCAGTACTTC

abundance: few
d_gene: TRBD2
j_gene: TRBJ2-3
v_gene: TRBV5-1
CDR3aa: CASSPRTSGGVDTQYF
CDR3nt: TGCGCCAGCAGCCCCAGAACTAGCGGGGGGGTTGATACGCAGTATTTT

abundance: .
d_gene: .
j_gene: TRBJ2-5
v_gene: TRBV20-1
CDR3aa: CSARAGRGTQYF
CDR3nt: TGCAGTGCTAGAGCGGGGCGCGGGACCCAGTACTTC

abundance: few
d_gene: .
j_gene: TRBJ2-7
v_gene: TRBV5-1
CDR3aa: CASSRKQGISYEQYF
CDR3nt: TGCGCCAGCAGCCGTAAACAGGGAATCTCCTACGAGCAGTACTTC

abundance: many
d_gene: .
j_gene: TRBJ2-5
v_gene: TRBV6-1
CDR3aa: CASRLGTSWETQYF
CDR3nt: TGTGCCAGCAGGCTCGGGACTTCGTGGGAGACCCAGTACTTC

abundance: few
d_gene: .
j_gene: TRBJ2-1
v_gene: TRBV7-7
CDR3aa: CASSPLRGLNNEQFF
CDR3nt: TGTGCCAGCAGCCCCCTGAGGGGACTTAATAATGAGCAGTTCTTC

abundance: many
d_gene: .
j_gene: TRBJ2-3
v_gene: TRBV7-3
CDR3aa: CASSPDSGGTDTQYF
CDR3nt: TGTGCCAGCAGCCCGGACAGCGGGGGCACAGATACGCAGTATTTT

abundance: few
d_gene: .
j_gene: TRBJ1-1
v_gene: TRBV12-3/TRBV12-4
CDR3aa: CASSWGPVGTGGEAFF
CDR3nt: TGTGCCAGCAGTTGGGGGCCAGTCGGAACGGGGGGTGAAGCTTTCTTT

abundance: .
d_gene: .
j_gene: TRBJ1-1
v_gene: TRBV11-2
CDR3aa: CASSLGGFGAFF
CDR3nt: TGTGCCAGCAGCCTCGGCGGGTTTGGGGCTTTCTTT

abundance: .
d_gene: TRBD1
j_gene: TRBJ1-3
v_gene: TRBV20-1
CDR3aa: CSAAPTGTAGNTIYF
CDR3nt: TGCAGTGCAGCACCTACCGGGACAGCTGGAAACACCATATATTTT

abundance: .
d_gene: TRBD2
j_gene: TRBJ2-1
v_gene: TRBV7-8
CDR3aa: CASSLVFVVWRGGYNEQFF
CDR3nt: TGTGCCAGCAGCTTAGTCTTCGTTGTCTGGCGGGGGGGTTACAATGAGCAGTTCTTC

abundance: .
d_gene: .
j_gene: TRBJ1-2
v_gene: TRBV15
CDR3aa: CATSRDQGRGYTF
CDR3nt: TGTGCCACCAGCAGAGATCAGGGTCGTGGCTACACCTTC

abundance: .
d_gene: .
j_gene: TRBJ1-1
v_gene: TRBV4-3
CDR3aa: CASSQGPKNTEAFF
CDR3nt: TGCGCCAGCAGCCAAGGGCCTAAGAACACTGAAGCTTTCTTT

abundance: .
d_gene: .
j_gene: TRBJ1-6
v_gene: TRBV6-1
CDR3aa: CASSEGVSPSAPLHF
CDR3nt: TGTGCCAGCAGTGAAGGCGTCAGTCCTTCGGCACCCCTCCACTTT

abundance: .
d_gene: .
j_gene: TRBJ2-7
v_gene: TRBV7-8
CDR3aa: CASSLERPYEQYF
CDR3nt: TGTGCCAGCAGCTTAGAAAGGCCCTACGAGCAGTACTTC

abundance: .
d_gene: .
j_gene: TRBJ2-6
v_gene: TRBV5-1
CDR3aa: CASSFWEFSSGANVLTF
CDR3nt: TGCGCCAGCAGCTTTTGGGAGTTCAGCTCTGGGGCCAACGTCCTGACTTTC

abundance: .
d_gene: TRBD1
j_gene: TRBJ2-7
v_gene: TRBV2
CDR3aa: CASTDGTGDFYEQYF
CDR3nt: TGTGCCAGCACCGACGGGACAGGGGATTTCTACGAGCAGTACTTC

abundance: .
d_gene: TRBD2
j_gene: TRBJ2-7
v_gene: TRBV5-1
CDR3aa: CASSHGLAGGYYEQYF
CDR3nt: TGCGCCAGCAGCCACGGACTAGCGGGGGGTTACTACGAGCAGTACTTC

abundance: few
d_gene: TRBD1
j_gene: TRBJ2-4
v_gene: TRBV5-6
CDR3aa: CASSFPTGGKNIQYF
CDR3nt: TGTGCCAGCAGCTTCCCCACAGGGGGGAAAAACATTCAGTACTTC

abundance: .
d_gene: .
j_gene: TRBJ1-5
v_gene: TRBV6-1
CDR3aa: CASSETGTNNQPQHF
CDR3nt: TGTGCCAGCAGTGAAACAGGGACGAACAATCAGCCCCAGCATTTT

abundance: .
d_gene: TRBD2
j_gene: TRBJ2-5
v_gene: TRBV3-1
CDR3aa: CASSQVSGGPFGETQYF
CDR3nt: TGTGCCAGCAGCCAAGTAAGCGGGGGGCCCTTCGGGGAGACCCAGTACTTC

abundance: .
d_gene: .
j_gene: TRBJ1-3
v_gene: TRBV7-2
CDR3aa: CASSLEGRGNTIYF
CDR3nt: TGTGCCAGCAGCTTAGAGGGCAGGGGAAACACCATATATTTT

abundance: .
d_gene: .
j_gene: TRBJ1-4
v_gene: TRBV7-9
CDR3aa: CASSLDPDVGEKLFF
CDR3nt: TGTGCCAGCAGCTTAGACCCGGACGTCGGTGAAAAACTGTTTTTT

abundance: .
d_gene: .
j_gene: TRBJ1-4
v_gene: TRBV7-8
CDR3aa: CASSSQPGANEKLFF
CDR3nt: TGTGCCAGCAGCTCCCAACCGGGGGCTAATGAAAAACTGTTTTTT

abundance: .
d_gene: .
j_gene: TRBJ2-3
v_gene: TRBV28
CDR3aa: CASSLYVWNRVADTQYF
CDR3nt: TGTGCCAGCAGTTTATATGTCTGGAACAGGGTCGCAGATACGCAGTATTTT

abundance: .
d_gene: .
j_gene: TRBJ2-1
v_gene: TRBV20-1
CDR3aa: CSARRGAPYNEQFF
CDR3nt: TGCAGTGCTAGGAGAGGGGCCCCCTACAATGAGCAGTTCTTC

abundance: .
d_gene: TRBD2
j_gene: TRBJ2-1
v_gene: TRBV7-2
CDR3aa: CASSNSGGHNEQFF
CDR3nt: TGTGCCAGCAGCAATAGCGGGGGGCACAATGAGCAGTTCTTC

abundance: .
d_gene: .
j_gene: TRBJ2-5
v_gene: TRBV20-1
CDR3aa: CSARGVGSQETQYF
CDR3nt: TGCAGTGCTAGAGGGGTCGGCTCCCAAGAGACCCAGTACTTC

abundance: .
d_gene: .
j_gene: TRBJ1-2
v_gene: TRBV5-4
CDR3aa: CASSLDINYGYTF
CDR3nt: TGTGCCAGCAGCTTGGACATTAACTATGGCTACACCTTC

abundance: .
d_gene: .
j_gene: TRBJ2-2
v_gene: TRBV6-1
CDR3aa: CASSEHSLQTGELFF
CDR3nt: TGTGCCAGCAGTGAACATAGCCTTCAGACCGGGGAGCTGTTTTTT

abundance: medium-sized
d_gene: .
j_gene: TRBJ1-2
v_gene: TRBV29-1
CDR3aa: CSATRPAGGLSYGYTF
CDR3nt: TGCAGCGCTACCCGGCCGGCGGGGGGCCTTAGCTATGGCTACACCTTC

abundance: .
d_gene: .
j_gene: TRBJ2-7
v_gene: TRBV11-2
CDR3aa: CASSVRGLSYEQYF
CDR3nt: TGTGCCAGCAGCGTGCGGGGTCTCTCCTACGAGCAGTACTTC

abundance: few
d_gene: TRBD1
j_gene: TRBJ1-1
v_gene: TRBV5-5
CDR3aa: CASSFGQANTEAFF
CDR3nt: TGTGCCAGCAGCTTTGGACAGGCGAACACTGAAGCTTTCTTT

abundance: .
d_gene: TRBD2
j_gene: TRBJ2-1
v_gene: TRBV20-1
CDR3aa: CSALTTLAGANYNEQFF
CDR3nt: TGCAGTGCCCTGACGACCTTAGCGGGGGCGAACTACAATGAGCAGTTCTTC

abundance: .
d_gene: .
j_gene: TRBJ1-1
v_gene: TRBV5-1
CDR3aa: CASSLVTGNKAEAFF
CDR3nt: TGCGCCAGCAGCTTGGTGACGGGGAATAAGGCTGAAGCTTTCTTT

abundance: .
d_gene: .
j_gene: TRBJ2-5
v_gene: TRBV9
CDR3aa: CASSATALQETQYF
CDR3nt: TGTGCCAGCAGCGCGACAGCGCTCCAAGAGACCCAGTACTTC

abundance: few
d_gene: TRBD2
j_gene: TRBJ2-2
v_gene: TRBV4-1
CDR3aa: CASSQVFPGTPGGGELFF
CDR3nt: TGCGCCAGCAGCCAGGTTTTTCCTGGGACGCCGGGAGGCGGGGAGCTGTTTTTT

abundance: many
d_gene: .
j_gene: TRBJ1-1
v_gene: TRBV6-1
CDR3aa: CASSAEARAAFF
CDR3nt: TGTGCCAGCAGTGCAGAAGCCCGGGCAGCTTTCTTT

abundance: few
d_gene: TRBD2
j_gene: TRBJ2-3
v_gene: TRBV7-2
CDR3aa: CASSQTSPGDTQYF
CDR3nt: TGTGCCAGCAGCCAGACTAGCCCTGGGGATACGCAGTATTTT

abundance: .
d_gene: .
j_gene: TRBJ1-6
v_gene: TRBV24-1
CDR3aa: CATVRSSYNSPLHF
CDR3nt: TGTGCCACCGTGAGGAGCTCCTATAATTCACCCCTCCACTTT

abundance: .
d_gene: TRBD1
j_gene: TRBJ2-3
v_gene: TRBV4-1
CDR3aa: CASSQAGQWRDTQYF
CDR3nt: TGCGCCAGCAGCCAAGCGGGACAGTGGAGAGATACGCAGTATTTT

abundance: few
d_gene: TRBD1
j_gene: TRBJ1-1
v_gene: TRBV20-1
CDR3aa: CSARGTGRFVSTEAFF
CDR3nt: TGCAGTGCTAGAGGGACAGGGCGGTTTGTTAGCACTGAAGCTTTCTTT

abundance: few
d_gene: .
j_gene: TRBJ1-3
v_gene: TRBV5-1
CDR3aa: CASSLGHPSSGNTIYF
CDR3nt: TGCGCCAGCAGCTTGGGACACCCAAGCTCTGGAAACACCATATATTTT

abundance: .
d_gene: .
j_gene: TRBJ1-2
v_gene: TRBV6-5
CDR3aa: CASSFVRGRYYGYTF
CDR3nt: TGTGCCAGCAGTTTCGTCAGGGGCCGCTACTATGGCTACACCTTC

abundance: .
d_gene: .
j_gene: TRBJ2-4
v_gene: TRBV21-1
CDR3aa: CASSKGTKNIQYF
CDR3nt: TGTGCCAGCAGCAAAGGGACCAAAAACATTCAGTACTTC

abundance: .
d_gene: .
j_gene: TRBJ2-3
v_gene: TRBV11-2
CDR3aa: CASSWGVAGTDTQYF
CDR3nt: TGTGCCAGCAGCTGGGGAGTGGCGGGCACAGATACGCAGTATTTT

abundance: .
d_gene: .
j_gene: TRBJ1-1
v_gene: TRBV6-1
CDR3aa: CASTEGLETEAFF
CDR3nt: TGTGCCAGCACCGAGGGACTTGAGACTGAAGCTTTCTTT

abundance: few
d_gene: .
j_gene: TRBJ1-6
v_gene: TRBV7-9
CDR3aa: CASSQPGPLHF
CDR3nt: TGTGCCAGCAGCCAGCCAGGGCCCCTCCACTTT

abundance: .
d_gene: TRBD1
j_gene: TRBJ1-6
v_gene: TRBV5-4
CDR3aa: CASSVQGMDSPLHF
CDR3nt: TGTGCCAGCAGCGTACAGGGGATGGATTCACCCCTCCACTTT

abundance: .
d_gene: TRBD2
j_gene: TRBJ2-4
v_gene: TRBV5-5
CDR3aa: CASSSPPGGPDKNIQYF
CDR3nt: TGTGCCAGCAGCTCCCCTCCGGGGGGGCCCGACAAAAACATTCAGTACTTC

abundance: .
d_gene: TRBD2
j_gene: TRBJ2-7
v_gene: TRBV6-2/TRBV6-3
CDR3aa: CASSFLPLAGVEQYF
CDR3nt: TGTGCCAGCAGTTTCCTACCACTAGCGGGGGTCGAGCAGTACTTC

abundance: .
d_gene: .
j_gene: TRBJ2-1
v_gene: TRBV7-6
CDR3aa: CASSSPTRSSYNEQFF
CDR3nt: TGTGCCAGCAGCTCACCGACGAGGAGCTCCTACAATGAGCAGTTCTTC

abundance: once
d_gene: .
j_gene: TRBJ2-3
v_gene: TRBV4-3
CDR3aa: CASSQDDGQDTQYF
CDR3nt: TGCGCCAGCAGCCAAGATGACGGACAAGATACGCAGTATTTT

abundance: few
d_gene: .
j_gene: TRBJ1-3
v_gene: TRBV7-2
CDR3aa: CASSLVGSRVSGNTIYF
CDR3nt: TGTGCCAGCAGCTTAGTAGGCTCCAGAGTCTCTGGAAACACCATATATTTT

abundance: few
d_gene: TRBD2
j_gene: TRBJ2-3
v_gene: TRBV7-3
CDR3aa: CASSFYGGDSTDTQYF
CDR3nt: TGTGCCAGCAGCTTTTACGGGGGGGACAGCACAGATACGCAGTATTTT